A single T cell receptor beta chain is shown here with its context. Its antigen is as yet unknown. The PCR used 60 Vbeta and 13 Jbeta primers. Method: immunoSEQ multiplex PCR; TCRdb's copy keeps in-frame clones and lacks some. This sample has about 91,000 clones; under 75% occur once, and the top ten carry around 1.3%. The data were obtained in a study of cytomegalovirus exposure and HLA in healthy donors. Samples came from healthy bone marrow donors. Notes on the study in general: It was assumed in the presence/absence analyses that sequencing depth was roughly uniform across donors. Researchers reported that a few CMV-associated chains were confirmed in vitro as CMV antigen-specific. Across donors, most TCRs were seen rarely, yet some public ones were widespread.

The TCR originated in a female donor in good health and CMV-seronegative. Specimen: PBMCs.

CDR3 sequence: CASSQDPGGLPNKDYGYTF. In DNA, the CDR3 is TGCGCCAGCAGCCAAGATCCGGGGGGCCTGCCTAATAAAGACTATGGCTACACCTTC. The chain links TRBV4-1 to TRBJ1-2, with D tentatively TRBD1 (6 bases). From germline, CDR1 is MGHRA and CDR2 YSYEKL. The CDR3 has 19 amino acids. V was trimmed by 0 bases and J by 3 bases, leaving 23 bases between them.